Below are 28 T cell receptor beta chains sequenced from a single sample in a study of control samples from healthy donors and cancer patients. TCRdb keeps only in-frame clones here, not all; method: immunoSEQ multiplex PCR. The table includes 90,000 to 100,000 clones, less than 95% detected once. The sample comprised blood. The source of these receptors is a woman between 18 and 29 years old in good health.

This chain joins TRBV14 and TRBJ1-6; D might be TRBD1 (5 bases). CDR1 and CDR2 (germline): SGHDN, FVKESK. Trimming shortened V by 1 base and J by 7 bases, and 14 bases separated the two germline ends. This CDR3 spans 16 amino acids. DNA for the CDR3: TGTGCCAGCAGCCAAGGTTCTGGCAGGGACAATTCACCCCTCCACTTT. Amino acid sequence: CASSQGSGRDNSPLHF.

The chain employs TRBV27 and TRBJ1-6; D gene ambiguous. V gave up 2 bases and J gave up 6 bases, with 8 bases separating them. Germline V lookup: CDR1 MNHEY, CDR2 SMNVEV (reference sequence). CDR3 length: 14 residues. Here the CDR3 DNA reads TGTGCCAGCAGTTTAGGAAGGGTTAATTCACCCCTCCACTTT. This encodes CASSLGRVNSPLHF.

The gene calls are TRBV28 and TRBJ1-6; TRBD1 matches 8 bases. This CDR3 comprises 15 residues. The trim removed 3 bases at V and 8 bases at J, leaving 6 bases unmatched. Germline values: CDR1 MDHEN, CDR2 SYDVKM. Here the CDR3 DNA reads TGTGCCAGCAGTTTTTCAGGGGGCGCGGATTCACCCCTCCACTTT. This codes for CASSFSGGADSPLHF.

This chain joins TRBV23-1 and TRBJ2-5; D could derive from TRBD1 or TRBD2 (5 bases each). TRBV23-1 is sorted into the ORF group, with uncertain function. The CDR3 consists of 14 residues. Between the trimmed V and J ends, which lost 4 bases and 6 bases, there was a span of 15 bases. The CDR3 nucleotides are TGCGCCAGCAGTCCAGGACGGGGCAGGCAGACCCAGTACTTC. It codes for CASSPGRGRQTQYF.

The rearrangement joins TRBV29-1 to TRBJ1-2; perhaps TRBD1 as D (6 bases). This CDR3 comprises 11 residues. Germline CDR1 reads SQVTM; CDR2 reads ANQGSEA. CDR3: CRVQGLYGYTF. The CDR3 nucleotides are TGCAGGGTCCAGGGGCTCTATGGCTACACCTTC.

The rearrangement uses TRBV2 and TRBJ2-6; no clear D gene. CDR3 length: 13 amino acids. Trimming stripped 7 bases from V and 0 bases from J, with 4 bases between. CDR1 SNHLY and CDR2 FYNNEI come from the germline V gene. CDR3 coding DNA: TGTGCCAGCACCAGCTCTGGGGCCAACGTCCTGACTTTC. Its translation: CASTSSGANVLTF.

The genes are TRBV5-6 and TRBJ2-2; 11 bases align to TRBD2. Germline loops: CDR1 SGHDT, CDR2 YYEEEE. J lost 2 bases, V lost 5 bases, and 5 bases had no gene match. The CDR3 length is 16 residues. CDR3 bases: TGTGCCAGCAGTACCGGGACTAGCGGTAACACCGGGGAGCTGTTTTTT. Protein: CASSTGTSGNTGELFF. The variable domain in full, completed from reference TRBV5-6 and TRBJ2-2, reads DAGVTQSPTHLIKTRGQQVTLRCSPKSGHDTVSWYQQALGQGPQFIFQYYEEEERQRGNFPDRFSGHQFPNYSSELNVNALLLGDSALYLCASSTGTSGNTGELFFGEGSRLTVL.

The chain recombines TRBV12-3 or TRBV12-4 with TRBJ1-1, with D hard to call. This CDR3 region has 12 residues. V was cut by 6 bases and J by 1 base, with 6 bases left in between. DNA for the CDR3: TGTGCCAGCAGCAAACAGAACACTGAAGCTTTCTTT. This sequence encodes CASSKQNTEAFF.

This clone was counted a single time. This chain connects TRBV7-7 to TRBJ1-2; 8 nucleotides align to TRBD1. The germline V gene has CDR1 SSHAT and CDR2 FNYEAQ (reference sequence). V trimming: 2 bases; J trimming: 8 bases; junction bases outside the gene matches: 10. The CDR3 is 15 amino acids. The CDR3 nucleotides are TGTGCCAGCAGCTTAAAGGCGCAGGGGGCGAGAGGCTACACCTTC. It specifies CASSLKAQGARGYTF.

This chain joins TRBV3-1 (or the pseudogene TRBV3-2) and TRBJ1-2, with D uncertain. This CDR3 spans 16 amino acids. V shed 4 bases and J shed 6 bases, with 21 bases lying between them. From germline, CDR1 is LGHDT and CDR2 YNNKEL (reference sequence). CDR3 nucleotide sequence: TGTGCCAGCAGCCTTTTCGGAGGGAGCCTACCTCATGGCTACACCTTC. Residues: CASSLFGGSLPHGYTF.

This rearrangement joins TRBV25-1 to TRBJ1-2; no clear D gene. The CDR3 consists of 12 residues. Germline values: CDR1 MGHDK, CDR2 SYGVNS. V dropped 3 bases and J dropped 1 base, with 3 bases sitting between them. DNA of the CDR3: TGTGCCAGCAGTGAGAGTAACTATGGCTACACCTTC. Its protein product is CASSESNYGYTF.

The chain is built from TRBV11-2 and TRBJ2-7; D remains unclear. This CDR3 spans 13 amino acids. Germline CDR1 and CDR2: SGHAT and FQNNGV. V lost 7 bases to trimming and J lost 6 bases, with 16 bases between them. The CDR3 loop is CASTPLPAGEQYF. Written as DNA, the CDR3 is TGTGCCAGCACCCCCCTTCCCGCCGGCGAGCAGTACTTC.

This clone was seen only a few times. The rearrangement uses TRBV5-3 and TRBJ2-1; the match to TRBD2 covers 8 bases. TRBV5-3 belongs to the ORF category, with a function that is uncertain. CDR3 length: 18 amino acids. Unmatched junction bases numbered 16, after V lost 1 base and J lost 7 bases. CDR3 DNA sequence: TGTGCCAGAAGCTTGAGGAAGTTGGCGGGGGGCTTGTGTAATGAGCAGTTCTTC. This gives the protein CARSLRKLAGGLCNEQFF.

CDR3 DNA: TGTGCCAGCAGCCCAGGGACAGGGGTTTCACCCCTCCACTTT. Its translation is CASSPGTGVSPLHF. The chain employs TRBV5-6 and TRBJ1-6; 10 bases map to TRBD1. The germline V gene encodes CDR1 SGHDT and CDR2 YYEEEE. J was trimmed by 9 bases and V by 4 bases; bases with no gene match: 4. This CDR3 region has 14 residues.

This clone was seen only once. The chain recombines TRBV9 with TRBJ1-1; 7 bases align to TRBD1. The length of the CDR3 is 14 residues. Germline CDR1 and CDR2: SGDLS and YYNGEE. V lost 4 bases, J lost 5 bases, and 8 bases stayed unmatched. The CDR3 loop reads CASSPAPTGTEAFF. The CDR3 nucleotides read TGTGCCAGCAGCCCTGCCCCGACAGGGACTGAAGCTTTCTTT.

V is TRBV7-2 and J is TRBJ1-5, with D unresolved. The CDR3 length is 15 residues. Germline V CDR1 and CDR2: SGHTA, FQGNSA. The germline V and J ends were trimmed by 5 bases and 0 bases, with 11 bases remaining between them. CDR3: CASSLGLYSNQPQHF. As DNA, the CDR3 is TGTGCCAGCAGCCTCGGACTTTATAGCAATCAGCCCCAGCATTTT.

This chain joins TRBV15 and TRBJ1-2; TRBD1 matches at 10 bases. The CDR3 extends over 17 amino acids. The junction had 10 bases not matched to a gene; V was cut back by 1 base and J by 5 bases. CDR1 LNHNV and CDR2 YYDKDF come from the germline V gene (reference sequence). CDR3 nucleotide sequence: TGTGCCACCAGCAGAGCAGCTTCCGGGACAGGGGAATATGGCTACACCTTC. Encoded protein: CATSRAASGTGEYGYTF.

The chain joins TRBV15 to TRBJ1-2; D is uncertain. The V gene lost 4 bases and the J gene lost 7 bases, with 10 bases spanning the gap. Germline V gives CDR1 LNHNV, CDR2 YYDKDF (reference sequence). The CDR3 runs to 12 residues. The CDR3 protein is CATSTSGRGYTF. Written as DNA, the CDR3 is TGTGCCACCAGCACCTCAGGTCGTGGCTACACCTTC. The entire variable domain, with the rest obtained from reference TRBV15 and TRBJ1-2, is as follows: DAMVIQNPRYQVTQFGKPVTLSCSQTLNHNVMYWYQQKSSQAPKLLFHYYDKDFNNEADTPDNFQSRRPNTSFCFLDIRSPGLGDTAMYLCATSTSGRGYTFGSGTRLTVV.

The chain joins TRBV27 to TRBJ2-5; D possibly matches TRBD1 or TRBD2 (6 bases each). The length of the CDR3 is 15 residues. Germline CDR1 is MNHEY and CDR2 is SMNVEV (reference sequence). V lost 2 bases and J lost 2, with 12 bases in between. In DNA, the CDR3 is TGTGCCAGCAGTTTACCGGGGGCGCGGCAAGAGACCCAGTACTTC. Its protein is CASSLPGARQETQYF.

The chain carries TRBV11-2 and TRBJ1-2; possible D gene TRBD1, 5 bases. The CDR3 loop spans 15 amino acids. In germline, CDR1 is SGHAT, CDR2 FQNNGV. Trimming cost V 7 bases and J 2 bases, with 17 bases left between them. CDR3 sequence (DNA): TGTGCCAGCAACAATCGGGAGGGGACCAACTATGGCTACACCTTC. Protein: CASNNREGTNYGYTF.

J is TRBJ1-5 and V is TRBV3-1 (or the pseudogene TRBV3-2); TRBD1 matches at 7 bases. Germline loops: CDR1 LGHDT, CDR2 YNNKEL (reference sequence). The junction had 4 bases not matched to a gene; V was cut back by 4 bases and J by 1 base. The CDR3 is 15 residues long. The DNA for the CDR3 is TGTGCCAGCAGCCGGGAGGGGGCGAGCAATCAGCCCCAGCATTTT. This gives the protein CASSREGASNQPQHF.

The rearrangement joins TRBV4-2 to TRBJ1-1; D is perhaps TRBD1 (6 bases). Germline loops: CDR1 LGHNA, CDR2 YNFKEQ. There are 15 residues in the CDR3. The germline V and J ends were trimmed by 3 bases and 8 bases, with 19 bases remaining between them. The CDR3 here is CASSQTREQGSEAFF. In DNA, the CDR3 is TGTGCCAGCAGCCAGACCCGGGAACAGGGTTCCGAAGCTTTCTTT.

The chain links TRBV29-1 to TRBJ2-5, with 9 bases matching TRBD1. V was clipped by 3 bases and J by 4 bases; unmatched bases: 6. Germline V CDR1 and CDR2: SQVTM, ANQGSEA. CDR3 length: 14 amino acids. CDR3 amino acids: CSVDLPQGAETQYF. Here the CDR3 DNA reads TGCAGCGTTGACCTACCACAGGGGGCAGAGACCCAGTACTTC.

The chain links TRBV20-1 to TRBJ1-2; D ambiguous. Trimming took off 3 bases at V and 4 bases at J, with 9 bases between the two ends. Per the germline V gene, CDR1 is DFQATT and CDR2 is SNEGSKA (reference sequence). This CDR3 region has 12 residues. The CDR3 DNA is TGCAGTGCTAGTGGGTCGACCTATGGCTACACCTTC. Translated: CSASGSTYGYTF.

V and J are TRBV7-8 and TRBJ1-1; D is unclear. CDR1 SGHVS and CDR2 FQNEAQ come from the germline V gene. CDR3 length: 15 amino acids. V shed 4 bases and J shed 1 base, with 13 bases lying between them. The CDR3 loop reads CASSSFGPSNTEAFF. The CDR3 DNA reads TGTGCCAGCAGCTCCTTTGGACCGTCGAACACTGAAGCTTTCTTT.

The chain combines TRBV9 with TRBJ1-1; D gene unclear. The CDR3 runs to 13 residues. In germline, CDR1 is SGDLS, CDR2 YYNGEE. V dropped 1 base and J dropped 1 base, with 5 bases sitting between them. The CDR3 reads CASSVRENTEAFF. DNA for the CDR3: TGTGCCAGCAGCGTACGGGAGAACACTGAAGCTTTCTTT.

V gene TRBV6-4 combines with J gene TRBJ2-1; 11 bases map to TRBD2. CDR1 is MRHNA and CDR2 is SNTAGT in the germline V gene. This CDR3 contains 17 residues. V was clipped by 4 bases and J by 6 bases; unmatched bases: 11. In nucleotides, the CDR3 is TGTGCCAGCAGTGCTAGCGGGGGGCCCAACCCCGGCAATGAGCAGTTCTTC. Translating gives CASSASGGPNPGNEQFF.

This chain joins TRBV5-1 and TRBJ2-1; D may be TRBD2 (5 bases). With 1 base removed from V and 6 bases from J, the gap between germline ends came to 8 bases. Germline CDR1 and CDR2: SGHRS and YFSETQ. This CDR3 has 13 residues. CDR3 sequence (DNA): TGCGCCAGCAGCTTGTTGGGGAGCAATGAGCAGTTCTTC. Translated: CASSLLGSNEQFF.